Each of the 15 T cell receptor beta chains below was sequenced from the same sample in a study of OX40 agonist ivuxolimab in advanced cancers. Only in-frame clones appear in the TCRdb table, and some are missing; sequencing was by immunoSEQ multiplex PCR. The sample yields approximately 66,000 clones, about 88% seen once. The sequences come from CD4+ or CD8+ T cells sorted from blood, collected in a trial of the OX40 agonist ivuxolimab. The receptor set was obtained from an adult with an advanced solid tumor such as melanoma, head and neck, liver or kidney cancer.

The rearrangement uses TRBV7-9 and TRBJ1-3; D is possibly TRBD1 (5 bases). The V end lost 11 bases, the J end lost 0 bases, and 14 bases lay between the germline ends. In germline, CDR1 is SEHNR, CDR2 FQNEAQ (reference sequence). This CDR3 comprises 14 residues. The DNA for the CDR3 is TGTGCCTCCCGGGGGGGGGTCTCTGGAAACACCATATATTTT. Amino acids: CASRGGVSGNTIYF.

The V gene is TRBV14, the J gene TRBJ1-2; a weak D match, TRBD1 (6 bases). This CDR3 is built from 13 residues. Looked up from germline, CDR1 is SGHDN and CDR2 is FVKESK. V was clipped by 3 bases and J by 8 bases, with 13 bases between them. CDR3 protein: CASSHSGVAGYTF. The CDR3 DNA is TGTGCCAGCAGCCATTCAGGGGTTGCCGGCTACACCTTC.

This clone was seen a single time. The chain employs TRBV7-2 and TRBJ1-2, with a tentative D call TRBD1 (5 bases). The germline V and J ends were trimmed by 2 bases and 7 bases, with 14 bases remaining between them. From germline, CDR1 is SGHTA and CDR2 FQGNSA. This CDR3 has 14 amino acids. The CDR3 DNA sequence: TGTGCCAGCAGCTTAAGTCCAGGGAGCGTTGGCTACACCTTC. It specifies CASSLSPGSVGYTF.

This clone has just a few counts. The chain recombines TRBV4-2 with TRBJ1-1; the D is unclear. Looked up from germline, CDR1 is LGHNA and CDR2 is YNFKEQ. CDR3 length: 12 amino acids. V was trimmed by 5 bases and J by 4 bases, leaving 8 bases between them. The DNA for the CDR3 is TGTGCCAGCAGCTTGGGGAGCACTGAAGCTTTCTTT. Translated, it gives CASSLGSTEAFF.

V is TRBV7-9 and J is TRBJ2-2; either TRBD1 or TRBD2 may supply D (6 bases each). Germline V gene data show CDR1 as SEHNR and CDR2 as FQNEAQ (reference sequence). This CDR3 has 16 residues. Trimming pared 4 bases from V and 1 base from J, leaving 13 bases between. CDR3 DNA: TGTGCCAGCAGCTCTCTTGGGGGGCGGAACACCGGGGAGCTGTTTTTT. Translation: CASSSLGGRNTGELFF.

The chain recombines TRBV10-1 with TRBJ2-3, with D uncertain. Germline V gene data show CDR1 as WNHNN and CDR2 as SYGVQD (reference sequence). The V end lost 0 bases, the J end lost 0 bases, and 7 bases lay between the germline ends. This CDR3 region has 15 residues. CDR3 amino acids: CASSESTPSTDTQYF. The CDR3 coding sequence is TGCGCCAGCAGTGAGTCTACTCCAAGCACAGATACGCAGTATTTT.

The rearrangement joins TRBV2 to TRBJ2-7, with TRBD1 identical over 7 bases. The V gene's germline CDR1 is SNHLY and CDR2 FYNNEI. The trim removed 2 bases at V and 4 bases at J, leaving 5 bases unmatched. The CDR3 sequence is 14 residues long. The CDR3 reads CASSEQGEGYEQYF. In nucleotides, the CDR3 is TGTGCCAGCAGTGAACAGGGGGAAGGGTACGAGCAGTACTTC.

The gene calls are TRBV6-6 and TRBJ2-7; 9 positions agree with TRBD1. CDR3 length equals 14 residues. The V segment lost 0 bases and the J segment 5 bases; nucleotides outside the gene matches: 2. Germline CDR1 is MNHNY and CDR2 is SVGAGI (reference sequence). As DNA, the CDR3 is TGTGCCAGCAGTTACTCGGGACAGGGAGACGAGCAGTACTTC. It codes for CASSYSGQGDEQYF.

This chain uses TRBV2 with TRBJ1-2, with D possibly TRBD1 on 6 matching bases. The germline CDR1 and CDR2 sequences are SNHLY and FYNNEI. V was clipped by 2 bases and J by 4 bases, with 11 bases between them. The CDR3 is made up of 14 amino acids. CDR3 protein: CASSERGAGYGYTF. The CDR3 DNA reads TGTGCCAGCAGTGAAAGGGGGGCCGGCTATGGCTACACCTTC.

The chain carries TRBV5-1 and TRBJ2-2; weak D call: TRBD2 (6 bases). V was trimmed by 3 bases and J by 1 base, leaving 10 bases between them. The CDR3 totals 15 residues. CDR1 and CDR2 from the germline V gene are SGHRS and YFSETQ. The CDR3 reads CASSSAGMNTGELFF. The CDR3 coding sequence is TGCGCCAGCAGCTCGGCGGGGATGAACACCGGGGAGCTGTTTTTT.

The chain carries TRBV5-1 and TRBJ2-4; perhaps TRBD1 as D (5 bases). This CDR3 spans 16 amino acids. Germline CDR1 is SGHRS and CDR2 is YFSETQ. V was trimmed by 3 bases and J by 0 bases, leaving 13 bases between them. CDR3 nucleotide sequence: TGCGCCAGCAGCTCTTCCCAGGGAATAGCCAAAAACATTCAGTACTTC. Translation: CASSSSQGIAKNIQYF.

This clone appeared a few times. This rearrangement joins TRBV18 to TRBJ2-5; D gene unclear. The CDR3 length is 12 residues. The V gene's germline CDR1 is KGHSH and CDR2 LQKENI. V lost 4 bases and J 1 base, leaving 4 bases between the germline ends. In DNA form, the CDR3 reads TGTGCCAGCTCACTCCGCCAAGAGACCCAGTACTTC. Its translation is CASSLRQETQYF.

This sequence joins TRBV2 and TRBJ1-5; no firm D call. The ends were cut back, 3 bases at V and 3 bases at J, with 9 bases in the middle. This CDR3 contains 14 residues. The germline V gene encodes CDR1 SNHLY and CDR2 FYNNEI. CDR3 loop: CASSEVQANQPQHF. The CDR3, as DNA: TGTGCCAGCAGTGAGGTCCAGGCCAATCAGCCCCAGCATTTT.

The chain is built from TRBV10-3 and TRBJ1-6; 10 positions agree with TRBD1. CDR3 length: 15 amino acids. Germline assignment: CDR1 ENHRY and CDR2 SYGVKD. J gave up 5 bases and V 6 bases, and 4 bases lay outside the gene matches. In DNA, the CDR3 is TGTGCCATCAGAGCCGGGACAGGGGATAATTCACCCCTCCACTTT. Its translation is CAIRAGTGDNSPLHF.

This chain links TRBV11-2 with TRBJ2-6; D is perhaps TRBD1 (6 bases). CDR1 SGHAT and CDR2 FQNNGV come from the germline V gene. The CDR3 has 17 amino acids. The V and J ends lost 4 bases and 2 bases respectively, with 15 bases between them. The CDR3 DNA follows: TGTGCCAGCAGCTCGCTGGCCCGACAGGCTGGGGCCAACGTCCTGACTTTC. Protein product: CASSSLARQAGANVLTF.